A single sample gave rise to the 25 T cell receptor beta chains below, sequenced in a study of T-cell reconstitution after alpha-beta-depleted transplantation in children. Preparation of the TCRbeta library involved a method that used unique molecular identifiers. TCRdb analysed the PCR reads with MiXCR anew, one entry per CDR3 protein. The table has around 530,000 distinct CDR3 sequences, around a third seen once. Sequenced material: PBMCs from the stem cell graft donor, taken from the stem cell graft. The receptor source for this set is a human donor who donated a stem cell graft to a child with aplastic anemia.

As for this clonotype: The conserved final phenylalanine or tryptophan is absent from the CDR3, which likely points to a read error. The chain combines TRBV29-1 with TRBJ2-3; 13 bases agree with TRBD2. This CDR3 comprises 18 residues. Unmatched junction bases numbered 16, after V lost 3 bases and J lost 7 bases. From germline, CDR1 is SQVTM and CDR2 ANQGSEA. The CDR3 spells CSVDGPRRTSGSVNTQYL. The CDR3 region has the DNA TGCAGCGTTGACGGACCCCGGAGGACTAGCGGGAGTGTGAATACGCAGTATTTG.

Comment on this clonotype: Given the absence of the conserved phenylalanine or tryptophan at the CDR3 end, a read error is likely. V usage is TRBV5-5 and J usage is TRBJ2-2; D possibly corresponds to TRBD1 (6 bases). V lost 0 bases, J lost 9 bases, and 15 bases lay in between. Looked up from germline, CDR1 is SGHKS and CDR2 is YYEKEE (reference sequence). This CDR3 is built from 15 residues. As DNA, the CDR3 is TGTGCCAGCAGCTTGGGGGGGACACACCTGCGGGAGCTGTTTTTG. Translation: CASSLGGTHLRELFL.

V is TRBV28 and J is TRBJ2-5; 9 bases line up with TRBD1. The V segment lost 1 base and the J segment 4 bases; nucleotides outside the gene matches: 13. Germline V CDR1 and CDR2: MDHEN, SYDVKM. The CDR3 loop spans 18 amino acids. The CDR3: CASSLSGIRTGVGETQYF. In DNA form, the CDR3 reads TGTGCCAGCAGTTTATCTGGGATCCGGACAGGGGTGGGAGAGACCCAGTACTTC.

There are a few counts of this clonotype. The rearrangement joins TRBV12-3 or TRBV12-4 to TRBJ2-5; D is unresolved. V was pared by 3 bases and J by 2 bases, with 10 bases between. The CDR3 sequence is 14 residues long. CDR3 nucleotides: TGTGCCAGCAGTTTGGTCCTGGGACAAGAGACCCAGTACTTC. Its protein is CASSLVLGQETQYF.

V and J are TRBV20-1 and TRBJ2-7; 7 bases are shared with TRBD2. Per the germline V gene, CDR1 is DFQATT and CDR2 is SNEGSKA (reference sequence). The length of the CDR3 is 14 residues. V dropped 2 bases and J dropped 7; count of bases not matched to a gene: 11. In nucleotides, the CDR3 is TGCAGTGCTAGACCAGCGGGATCGGTGGGGGAGCAGTACGTC. Translated: CSARPAGSVGEQYV.

The chain has TRBV28 and TRBJ2-1, with no clear D. V lost 6 bases to trimming and J lost 11 bases, with 14 bases between them. The CDR3 spans 12 residues. Per the germline V gene, CDR1 is MDHEN and CDR2 is SYDVKM. This CDR3 is CASSRTAPQQFF. Written as DNA, the CDR3 is TGTGCCAGCAGCCGTACAGCCCCACAGCAGTTCTTC.

This clonotype occurred a few times. The rearrangement joins TRBV5-1 to TRBJ1-2; 7 nucleotides line up with TRBD1. CDR3 length: 14 amino acids. Trimming removed 4 bases from V and 5 bases from J; junction bases left unmatched: 8. The germline V gene encodes CDR1 SGHRS and CDR2 YFSETQ. CDR3 region: CASSPGTASYGYTF. The CDR3 bases are TGCGCCAGCAGCCCGGGGACAGCCTCTTATGGCTACACCTTC.

This clonotype was seen just once. The chain joins TRBV18 to TRBJ1-1, with D hard to call. Germline V CDR1 and CDR2: KGHSH, LQKENI. The CDR3 loop spans 14 amino acids. V gave up 6 bases and J gave up 0 bases, with 11 bases separating them. This CDR3 is CASSPSALNTEAFF. CDR3 nucleotide sequence: TGTGCCAGCTCCCCCTCGGCGTTGAACACTGAAGCTTTCTTT.

This chain uses TRBV27 with TRBJ1-3; a possible D gene is TRBD1 (5 bases). Germline V gene sequence: CDR1 MNHEY, CDR2 SMNVEV (reference sequence). CDR3 length equals 14 residues. The V and J ends lost 5 bases and 4 bases respectively, with 12 bases between them. This chain's CDR3 is CASSAGFRGNTIYF. CDR3 bases: TGTGCCAGCAGTGCAGGGTTCAGGGGAAACACCATATATTTT.

This clonotype showed up just a few times. The rearrangement joins TRBV20-1 to TRBJ2-1, with TRBD2 identical over 10 bases. This CDR3 has 15 residues. V lost 5 bases and J lost 1; bases outside the gene matches: 5. CDR1 and CDR2 (germline): DFQATT, SNEGSKA (reference sequence). DNA of the CDR3: TGCAGTGCTCCAAGCGGGAGGGTATCCTACAATGAGCAGTTCTTC. Translating it yields CSAPSGRVSYNEQFF.

This CDR3 is CASIGRRVTDTQYF. CDR3 DNA sequence: TGTGCCAGCATTGGAAGGCGGGTCACAGATACGCAGTATTTT. The V call is TRBV25-1, the J call TRBJ2-3, with TRBD2 as a possible D gene (5 bases). Per germline, CDR1 MGHDK and CDR2 SYGVNS. With 7 bases removed from V and 2 bases from J, the gap between germline ends came to 13 bases. The CDR3 spans 14 residues.

This clonotype was seen only a few times. The J gene is TRBJ2-1, the V gene TRBV10-3, with 11 positions matching TRBD2. The germline CDR1 and CDR2 sequences are ENHRY and SYGVKD. The CDR3 length is 17 residues. V trimming: 2 bases; J trimming: 4 bases; junction bases outside the gene matches: 7. The CDR3 nucleotides read TGTGCCATCAGTGAGCTCTCTAGCGGGAGGTTGTACAATGAGCAGTTCTTC. This codes for CAISELSSGRLYNEQFF.

This clonotype was observed once. CDR3: CASRDRDQLEGKLFF. DNA for the CDR3: TGTGCCAGCAGAGACAGGGATCAACTAGAAGGGAAACTGTTTTTT. The chain has TRBV6-1 and TRBJ1-4; TRBD1 matches 7 bases. The CDR3 has 15 amino acids. The J segment lost 11 bases and the V segment lost 6 bases, leaving 15 bases of the junction unmatched. Germline CDR1 reads MNHNS; CDR2 reads SASEGT.

This clonotype turned up a few times. V gene TRBV12-5 combines with J gene TRBJ2-1, with no clear D. Germline V gives CDR1 LGHNT, CDR2 FRNRAP. This CDR3 comprises 13 residues. V lost 1 base and J lost 15, with 16 bases in between. The CDR3 bases are TGTGCTAGTGGTTTGGCGGGCCCCAAGCAGTGGTTCTTC. It translates to CASGLAGPKQWFF.

V is TRBV6-1 and J is TRBJ1-6; D perhaps matches TRBD1 (6 bases). Germline assignment: CDR1 MNHNS and CDR2 SASEGT. The V end lost 6 bases, the J end lost 5 bases, and 14 bases lay between the germline ends. CDR3 length: 15 residues. Written as DNA, the CDR3 is TGTGCCAGCAGCCCCACGGGGGCCGATAATTCACCCCTCCACTTT. Its protein is CASSPTGADNSPLHF.

This clonotype was observed a handful of times. The chain has TRBV6-1 and TRBJ2-1, with 12 bases identical to TRBD2. Germline CDR1 and CDR2: MNHNS and SASEGT. The CDR3 loop spans 15 amino acids. The ends lost 6 bases at V and 14 bases at J; junction bases unmatched: 14. The CDR3 DNA follows: TGTGCCAGCAGCAGTGGAGGACTAGCGGGAAAGGTCAAGTTCTTC. Its protein is CASSSGGLAGKVKFF.

The chain couples TRBV28 to TRBJ2-3; D ambiguous. This CDR3 comprises 15 residues. V lost 3 bases and J lost 9, with 19 bases in between. Germline V CDR1 and CDR2: MDHEN, SYDVKM. CDR3 sequence: CASSFGGRAVDTQYF. As DNA, the CDR3 is TGTGCCAGCAGTTTCGGCGGTAGGGCAGTTGACACGCAGTATTTT.

This clonotype was detected only a few times. This CDR3 fails to terminate in the conserved phenylalanine or tryptophan, so it likely reflects a read error. The J gene is TRBJ2-1, the V gene TRBV29-1, with D perhaps TRBD1 (6 bases). Trimming removed 4 bases at V and 8 bases at J, with 18 bases between. This CDR3 is built from 14 residues. The V gene's germline CDR1 is SQVTM and CDR2 ANQGSEA. CDR3 protein: CSVVLRGFLDEQFL. The CDR3 DNA reads TGCAGCGTTGTGCTCAGGGGATTTTTGGATGAGCAGTTCCTC.

This clonotype was counted once. The rearrangement links TRBV20-1 to TRBJ1-1, with 7 positions matching TRBD1. Losses at the gene ends were 3 bases for V and 8 bases for J; bases not matched to a gene: 6. The CDR3 sequence is 12 residues long. Per the germline V gene, CDR1 is DFQATT and CDR2 is SNEGSKA (reference sequence). CDR3 amino acids: CSASSTGPEAFF. The CDR3 region has the DNA TGCAGTGCTAGCTCGACAGGGCCCGAAGCTTTCTTT.

A few counts support this clonotype. The gene calls are TRBV6-2 or TRBV6-3 and TRBJ1-2; D unclear. The CDR3 contains 11 residues. The V gene's germline CDR1 is MNHEY and CDR2 SVGEGT. The V end lost 11 bases, the J end lost 2 bases, and 9 bases lay between the germline ends. CDR3 DNA: TGTGCCGCAGCCTGGAACTATGGCTACACCTTC. Protein sequence: CAAAWNYGYTF.

A few counts support this clonotype. J is TRBJ2-7 and V is TRBV29-1; perhaps TRBD2 as D (7 bases). The CDR3 extends over 17 amino acids. Germline V gene lookup returns CDR1 SQVTM and CDR2 ANQGSEA. Trimming shortened V by 0 bases and J by 9 bases, and 27 bases separated the two germline ends. The CDR3 protein is CSVEDTGRSAGADGQYF. CDR3 in DNA: TGCAGCGTTGAAGATACTGGGCGATCGGCGGGGGCAGATGGGCAGTACTTC.

This clonotype has only a few counts. The chain couples TRBV6-5 to TRBJ2-1, with TRBD1 as a possible D gene (5 bases). Per germline, CDR1 MNHEY and CDR2 SVGAGI. The CDR3 is made up of 15 amino acids. Trimming removed 2 bases from V and 0 bases from J, with 8 bases in between. CDR3 region: CASSYDRGSYNEQFF. CDR3 sequence (DNA): TGTGCCAGCAGTTACGATAGGGGCTCCTACAATGAGCAGTTCTTC.

The J gene is TRBJ2-7, the V gene TRBV18; D is ambiguous. Trimming left V 5 bases short and J 5 bases short, with 10 bases between. Germline V gene sequence: CDR1 KGHSH, CDR2 LQKENI. This CDR3 region has 12 residues. The CDR3 region has the DNA TGTGCCAGCTCATTACAAAGCGACGAGCAGTACTTC. It yields the protein CASSLQSDEQYF.

The chain combines TRBV12-3 or TRBV12-4 with TRBJ2-2; the match to TRBD1 covers 9 bases. The CDR3 sequence is 14 residues long. J was trimmed by 2 bases and V by 8 bases; bases with no gene match: 3. CDR3 region: CASQGQGNTGELFF. CDR3 in DNA: TGTGCCAGCCAGGGACAGGGAAACACCGGGGAGCTGTTTTTT.

This clonotype has a handful of counts. This chain links TRBV5-1 with TRBJ2-1; a weak D match, TRBD1 (5 bases). This CDR3 has 14 amino acids. Trimming pared 0 bases from V and 6 bases from J, leaving 10 bases between. Germline CDR1 and CDR2: SGHRS and YFSETQ. The CDR3 protein is CASSLGRAVNEQFF. As DNA, the CDR3 is TGCGCCAGCAGCTTGGGCAGGGCCGTCAATGAGCAGTTCTTC.